The T cell receptor beta chain under discussion was sequenced for a study of T cell clones after liver transplantation. Study information: Third-party-reactive TCRbeta sequences from pre-transplant mixed lymphocyte reactions served as antigen-independent comparators.

The table came from immunoSEQ multiplex PCR; TCRdb's copy has only in-frame clones and leaves some out. The sample contains over 100,000 clones, around 86% of which appear only once. The CDR3 has 14 residues. CDR1 is SGHNT and CDR2 is YYREEE in the germline V gene (reference sequence). V was pared by 6 bases and J by 4 bases, with 16 bases between. V gene TRBV5-4 combines with J gene TRBJ1-1, with no clear D. Material: CD4+ T cells from blood, obtained before liver transplant. This clonotype was sampled from a human donor who received a liver transplant. The CDR3 coding sequence is TGTGCCAGCAACCTCCGGGGATTTGGCACTGAAGCTTTCTTT. Its protein is CASNLRGFGTEAFF.